The rows below give T cell receptor beta chains drawn from one sample of a study of monozygotic twins with inflammatory bowel disease. TCRdb reworked the 5' RACE reads into one entry per CDR3 protein, no DNA. Its clone listing holds approximately 160,000 distinct CDR3 sequences. The sample comprised blood. These receptors came from a human donor with ulcerative colitis or Crohn's disease, or a healthy co-twin of an affected twin (not recorded which). Both conserved end residues are part of each CDR3.

j_call v_call cdr3_aa
TRBJ1-2 TRBV6-5 CASSYSNGGGYGYTF
TRBJ1-2 TRBV4-1 CASSQGSRENGYTF
TRBJ2-7 TRBV12-3/TRBV12-4 CASSFLDRGGEYF
TRBJ1-6 TRBV5-1 CASKGTDNSPLHF
TRBJ2-3 TRBV20-1 CSARNPSGGVTDTQYF
TRBJ2-1 TRBV12-3/TRBV12-4 CASSETSDEQFF
TRBJ1-1 TRBV10-3 CAIRPGGTGGPNTEAFF
TRBJ1-5 TRBV20-1 CSARIPGGAYSNQPQHF
TRBJ1-1 TRBV5-1 CASSLNHPNTEAFF
TRBJ1-4 TRBV10-3 CAISESGGKLFF
TRBJ2-7 TRBV7-9 CASSWAGSTYEQYF
TRBJ2-7 TRBV4-3 CASSTRTGGYEQYF
TRBJ1-1 TRBV5-6 CASSLVNGKNTEAFF
TRBJ2-4 TRBV7-9 CASRRSSEAKNIQYF
TRBJ2-7 TRBV29-1 CSVDVGMGSYEQYF
TRBJ1-5 TRBV7-9 CASSSGQNLYSNQPQHF
TRBJ2-3 TRBV5-1 CASSLESHTDTQYF
TRBJ1-1 TRBV6-5 CASSYQGGEAFF
TRBJ2-3 TRBV15 CATSRRTGTDTQYF
TRBJ2-6 TRBV5-1 CASSLSGIAGANVLTF
TRBJ2-1 TRBV7-2 CASSSRATYEQFF
TRBJ1-1 TRBV14 CASSHSGPAAEAFF
TRBJ2-3 TRBV11-2 CASSLRLGGAGGTDTQYF
TRBJ1-1 TRBV7-6 CASSLATQRNTEAFF
TRBJ2-1 TRBV13 CASSLGRLLYNEQFF
TRBJ2-5 TRBV7-6 CASGLGSGRKETQYF
TRBJ2-5 TRBV19 CASSIPPGETQYF
TRBJ2-4 TRBV20-1 CSARILAGDGYIQYF
TRBJ2-1 TRBV15 CATSRDRTSYNEQFF
TRBJ1-6 TRBV12-3/TRBV12-4 CASSLVPGSNSPLHF
TRBJ2-7 TRBV11-2 CASSPSQGTYEQYF
TRBJ1-5 TRBV6-1 CASSARGSNQPQHF
TRBJ2-5 TRBV7-9 CASSPTGGEAQYF
TRBJ2-5 TRBV5-1 CASSLFDLETQYF
TRBJ1-5 TRBV6-1 CASSEGGKGNQPQHF
TRBJ1-4 TRBV5-1 CASSLSGVNGKLFF
TRBJ2-2 TRBV27 CASSLSYGELFF
TRBJ2-1 TRBV12-3/TRBV12-4 CASSPEGTRGHNEQFF
TRBJ2-7 TRBV10-2 CASSETSGPYEQYF
TRBJ1-3 TRBV5-5 CASSLTGILSGNTIYF
TRBJ1-3 TRBV5-1 CASSQDRPSGNTIYF
TRBJ2-2 TRBV27 CASSLSRTSGPNTGELFF